One sample yielded the 17 T cell receptor beta chains listed below, sequenced in a study of blood T cell repertoires in COVID-19. Method: immunoSEQ multiplex PCR; TCRdb's copy keeps in-frame clones and lacks some. The table shows 250,000 or so clones, with more than 75% occurring only once. Sequencing was performed on peripheral blood. These receptors all stem from a man of 80 years or more with acute or convalescent COVID-19.

This chain uses TRBV5-5 with TRBJ1-2, with D maybe TRBD1 (6 bases). V lost 4 bases and J 8 bases, leaving 18 bases between the germline ends. CDR1 is SGHKS, CDR2 YYEKEE, per germline (reference sequence). The CDR3 runs to 14 residues. CDR3 sequence (DNA): TGTGCCAGCAGCCCCCCCCAGCAGGGGATCGGCTACACCTTC. As protein: CASSPPQQGIGYTF.

This sequence joins TRBV6-5 and TRBJ2-1; D possibly corresponds to TRBD2 (5 bases). Per the germline V gene, CDR1 is MNHEY and CDR2 is SVGAGI. V was clipped by 3 bases and J by 6 bases, with 9 bases between them. The CDR3 extends over 13 amino acids. This CDR3 is CASSYIGGNEQFF. For the CDR3, the DNA is TGTGCCAGCAGTTATATTGGAGGCAATGAGCAGTTCTTC.

J is TRBJ2-2 and V is TRBV4-1; D is ambiguous. Germline V gives CDR1 MGHRA, CDR2 YSYEKL. The ends were cut back, 5 bases at V and 1 base at J, with 8 bases in the middle. The CDR3 length is 14 residues. The CDR3: CASSSRQNTGELFF. The CDR3 DNA reads as TGCGCCAGCAGCTCCCGACAGAACACCGGGGAGCTGTTTTTT.

This chain connects TRBV4-2 to TRBJ1-4; the match to TRBD1 covers 10 bases. J gave up 6 bases and V 3 bases, and 7 bases lay outside the gene matches. The CDR3 is made up of 16 amino acids. Looked up from germline, CDR1 is LGHNA and CDR2 is YNFKEQ. CDR3 sequence: CASSHLDRGHDEKLFF. The CDR3, as DNA: TGTGCCAGCAGCCACCTTGACAGGGGGCATGATGAAAAACTGTTTTTT.

V usage is TRBV3-1 (or the pseudogene TRBV3-2) and J usage is TRBJ1-1; no reliable D call. This CDR3 spans 13 amino acids. Trimming took 1 base from V and 7 from J, leaving 10 bases between them. Germline V lookup: CDR1 LGHDT, CDR2 YNNKEL (reference sequence). The CDR3 spells CASSQVGGYEAFF. CDR3 coding DNA: TGTGCCAGCAGCCAAGTTGGCGGGTATGAAGCTTTCTTT.

V usage is TRBV6-5 and J usage is TRBJ1-3, with a possible D match to TRBD1 (5 bases). The CDR3 has 16 amino acids. In germline, CDR1 is MNHEY, CDR2 SVGAGI. V was pared by 0 bases and J by 0 bases, with 9 bases between. Written as DNA, the CDR3 is TGTGCCAGCAGTTACTCGGGGGGGGGCTCTGGAAACACCATATATTTT. This gives the protein CASSYSGGGSGNTIYF.

This chain connects TRBV5-4 to TRBJ2-5; 7 bases agree with TRBD2. The germline gives CDR1 SGHNT, CDR2 YYREEE (reference sequence). With V trimmed by 4 bases and J by 1 base, 4 bases remained unmatched. The CDR3 sequence is 14 residues long. In DNA, the CDR3 is TGTGCCAGCAGCGTATCGGGGGGCCAAGAGACCCAGTACTTC. This codes for CASSVSGGQETQYF.

The genes are TRBV28 and TRBJ1-3; D might be TRBD1 (6 bases). CDR3 size: 16 residues. Germline V CDR1 and CDR2: MDHEN, SYDVKM. V lost 1 base to trimming and J lost 3 bases, with 13 bases between them. The DNA of the CDR3 is TGTGCCAGCAGTTTATTTGGGGGCGAGAGTGGAAACACCATATATTTT. Translating gives CASSLFGGESGNTIYF. The full variable domain, its missing parts supplied by reference TRBV28 and TRBJ1-3, is DVKVTQSSRYLVKRTGEKVFLECVQDMDHENMFWYRQDPGLGLRLIYFSYDVKMKEKGDIPEGYSVSREKKERFSLILESASTNQTSMYLCASSLFGGESGNTIYFGEGSWLTVV.

The rearrangement links TRBV3-1 (or the pseudogene TRBV3-2) to TRBJ1-2, with 10 bases aligning to TRBD1. Losses at the gene ends were 4 bases for V and 8 bases for J; bases not matched to a gene: 10. Germline V CDR1 and CDR2: LGHDT, YNNKEL (reference sequence). This CDR3 region has 15 residues. The CDR3, as DNA: TGTGCCAGCAGCCCCGCCGGGACAGGGGCAGGAGGCTACACCTTC. Translating gives CASSPAGTGAGGYTF.

The chain employs TRBV6-4 and TRBJ1-4; no reliable D call. Per germline, CDR1 MRHNA and CDR2 SNTAGT. The V gene lost 4 bases and the J gene lost 8 bases, with 5 bases spanning the gap. This CDR3 is built from 11 residues. The CDR3 reads CASSASEKLFF. The CDR3 nucleotides are TGTGCCAGCAGTGCGAGCGAAAAACTGTTTTTT.

This chain joins TRBV7-9 and TRBJ1-2, with D perhaps matching TRBD1 (6 bases). From germline, CDR1 is SEHNR and CDR2 FQNEAQ (reference sequence). The CDR3 contains 15 residues. Deletions cut 3 bases from V and 0 bases from J, with 11 bases between. The CDR3 nucleotides read TGTGCCAGCAGCTTGGGTGGGACATCTAACTATGGCTACACCTTC. It yields the protein CASSLGGTSNYGYTF.

The J gene is TRBJ2-1, the V gene TRBV5-4; no clear D. V gave up 4 bases and J gave up 5 bases, with 10 bases separating them. This CDR3 spans 13 amino acids. Germline values: CDR1 SGHNT, CDR2 YYREEE (reference sequence). CDR3 residues: CASSLPPHNEQFF. The CDR3 bases are TGTGCCAGCAGCCTACCCCCACACAATGAGCAGTTCTTC.

This clone was recorded only once. The V call is TRBV2, the J call TRBJ1-2; 7 nucleotides align to TRBD1. This CDR3 comprises 15 residues. V dropped 8 bases and J dropped 8; count of bases not matched to a gene: 17. Per the germline V gene, CDR1 is SNHLY and CDR2 is FYNNEI. CDR3 protein: CASSTMERGRRGYTF. The CDR3 DNA reads as TGTGCCAGCTCAACAATGGAAAGGGGGCGCCGGGGCTACACCTTC.

The V call is TRBV7-3, the J call TRBJ2-5; TRBD1 aligns across 9 bases. After removal of 5 bases from V and 5 bases from J, the junction contained 6 bases not matched to a gene. The length of the CDR3 is 14 residues. In germline, CDR1 is SGHTA, CDR2 FQGTGA. CDR3 region: CASSPGTGWETQYF. The DNA of the CDR3 is TGTGCCAGCAGCCCTGGGACAGGGTGGGAGACCCAGTACTTC.

The V and J genes are TRBV27 and TRBJ2-3, with D perhaps matching TRBD2 (6 bases). This CDR3 comprises 15 residues. V was pared by 4 bases and J by 3 bases, with 14 bases between. Germline CDR1 is MNHEY and CDR2 is SMNVEV (reference sequence). CDR3 residues: CASSSLAEGTDTQYF. The CDR3 nucleotides read TGTGCCAGCAGTTCGTTAGCGGAGGGGACAGATACGCAGTATTTT.

The CDR3 reads CASSRRTSYEQFF. CDR3 bases: TGTGCCAGTAGCAGAAGGACTAGCTATGAGCAGTTCTTC. The chain couples TRBV19 to TRBJ2-1, with TRBD2 matching 8 bases. Germline V gene lookup returns CDR1 LNHDA and CDR2 SQIVND (reference sequence). Germline trimming cut 6 bases from V and 8 bases from J; bases unmatched to any gene: 6. This CDR3 is built from 13 residues.

The J gene is TRBJ2-1, the V gene TRBV4-2; D remains ambiguous. The CDR3 has 14 residues. Germline CDR1 and CDR2: LGHNA and YNFKEQ. The V end was cut by 1 base, the J end by 7 bases, with 11 bases between. This CDR3 is CASSQGPPSNEQFF. CDR3 bases: TGTGCCAGCAGCCAAGGTCCTCCGAGTAATGAGCAGTTCTTC.